These 8 T cell receptor beta chains were all obtained from the same sample, sequenced in a study of blood T cell repertoires in COVID-19. Assay: immunoSEQ multiplex PCR; the TCRdb copy retains only in-frame clones and omits some. The sample lists under 250,000 clones, just over 85% occurring once. The sample consisted of peripheral blood. Every receptor here comes from a man in his fifties with COVID-19, enrolled during active disease.

J is TRBJ1-5 and V is TRBV3-1 (or the pseudogene TRBV3-2); D might be TRBD1 (6 bases). The CDR3 length is 15 residues. V lost 6 bases and J lost 2, with 14 bases in between. Germline V gives CDR1 LGHDT, CDR2 YNNKEL (reference sequence). CDR3 loop: CASSLTGSGNQPQHF. The CDR3 DNA is TGTGCCAGCAGTCTCACAGGGTCGGGCAATCAGCCCCAGCATTTT.

The V gene is TRBV6-2 or TRBV6-3, the J gene TRBJ1-2; 9 positions match TRBD1. Germline V gives CDR1 MNHEY, CDR2 SVGEGT. The junction had 11 bases not matched to a gene; V was cut back by 3 bases and J by 6 bases. This CDR3 contains 16 residues. In nucleotides, the CDR3 is TGTGCCAGCAGTTATCGCGGGACAGGGCTAGTAGATGGCTACACCTTC. It is translated as CASSYRGTGLVDGYTF.

This clone was seen just once. The J gene is TRBJ1-5, the V gene TRBV7-9; no clear D. This CDR3 comprises 14 residues. Germline CDR1 and CDR2: SEHNR and FQNEAQ (reference sequence). V was pared by 5 bases and J by 1 base, with 9 bases between. CDR3 residues: CASSPLGSNQPQHF. CDR3 sequence (DNA): TGTGCCAGCAGCCCGTTGGGCAGCAATCAGCCCCAGCATTTT. Full variable domain (remainder filled in from reference TRBV7-9 and TRBJ1-5): DTGVSQNPRHKITKRGQNVTFRCDPISEHNRLYWYRQTLGQGPEFLTYFQNEAQLEKSRLLSDRFSAERPKGSFSTLEIQRTEQGDSAMYLCASSPLGSNQPQHFGDGTRLSIL.

J is TRBJ1-2 and V is TRBV6-5, with a possible D match to TRBD1 (6 bases). CDR1 is MNHEY and CDR2 is SVGAGI in the germline V gene. Deletions cut 5 bases from V and 6 bases from J, with 19 bases between. The CDR3 has 15 residues. CDR3 region: CASSIQGQGYNGYTF. As DNA, the CDR3 is TGTGCCAGCAGTATCCAGGGGCAGGGGTACAATGGCTACACCTTC.

The chain has TRBV12-3 or TRBV12-4 and TRBJ2-7, with D possibly being TRBD1 (6 bases). Trimming took 6 bases from V and 3 from J, leaving 9 bases between them. The CDR3 covers 12 residues. CDR3 DNA: TGTGCCAGCAGCCGGGACAACTACGAGCAGTACTTC. Its protein is CASSRDNYEQYF.

The chain combines TRBV6-6 with TRBJ2-1; 9 nucleotides align to TRBD1. The length of the CDR3 is 15 residues. J gave up 7 bases and V 7 bases, and 11 bases lay outside the gene matches. Germline V gene lookup returns CDR1 MNHNY and CDR2 SVGAGI (reference sequence). The CDR3 loop reads CASTGRGQGTNEQFF. The CDR3 DNA is TGTGCCAGCACAGGGCGGGGACAGGGCACGAATGAGCAGTTCTTC.

This chain connects TRBV19 to TRBJ2-5; 13 nucleotides agree with TRBD2. This CDR3 region has 15 residues. Germline V gene sequence: CDR1 LNHDA, CDR2 SQIVND (reference sequence). V shed 4 bases and J 5 bases; nucleotides not matched to a gene: 4. The CDR3 nucleotides read TGTGCCAGTAGTACGGGACTAGCGGGAAGGGAGACCCAGTACTTC. This encodes CASSTGLAGRETQYF.

The V gene is TRBV20-1, the J gene TRBJ2-2; 7 bases agree with TRBD1. The V and J ends lost 3 bases and 5 bases, in that order; junction bases with no gene match: 6. This CDR3 is built from 14 residues. Germline V gene sequence: CDR1 DFQATT, CDR2 SNEGSKA (reference sequence). CDR3 bases: TGCAGTGCTAGTGGGGACAGAGTTACCGGGGAGCTGTTTTTT. Amino acids: CSASGDRVTGELFF.